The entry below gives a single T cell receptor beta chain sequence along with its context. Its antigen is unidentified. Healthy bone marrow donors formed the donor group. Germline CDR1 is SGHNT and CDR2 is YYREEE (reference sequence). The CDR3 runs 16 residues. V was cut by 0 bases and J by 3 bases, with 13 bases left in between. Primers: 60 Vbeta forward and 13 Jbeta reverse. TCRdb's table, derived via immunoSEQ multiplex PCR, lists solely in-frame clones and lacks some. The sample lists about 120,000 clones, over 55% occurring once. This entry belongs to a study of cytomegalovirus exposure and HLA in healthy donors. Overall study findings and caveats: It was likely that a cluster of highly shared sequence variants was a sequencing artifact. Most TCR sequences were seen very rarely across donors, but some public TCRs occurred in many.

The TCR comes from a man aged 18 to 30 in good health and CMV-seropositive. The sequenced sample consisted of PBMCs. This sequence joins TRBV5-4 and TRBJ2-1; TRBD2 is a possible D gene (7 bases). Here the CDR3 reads CASSLGGGGFYNEQFF. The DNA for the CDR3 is TGTGCCAGCAGCTTGGGAGGCGGGGGCTTCTACAATGAGCAGTTCTTC.